Below are 15 T cell receptor beta chains sequenced from a single sample in a study of blood T cell repertoires in COVID-19. Sequencing used immunoSEQ multiplex PCR; TCRdb keeps in-frame clones, though not all of them. The data show 240,000 or so clones, with around 87% seen just once and about 3% held by the top ten. Sequencing was performed on peripheral blood. These receptors were taken from a woman aged 25 to 45 who had recovered from COVID-19.

The V and J genes are TRBV6-1 and TRBJ1-1; 10 positions match TRBD1. CDR3 length equals 15 residues. V lost 3 bases, J lost 5 bases, and 6 bases stayed unmatched. Germline V gives CDR1 MNHNS, CDR2 SASEGT. In nucleotides, the CDR3 is TGTGCCAGCAGTGAGCTACCGGGACAGGGGACTGAAGCTTTCTTT. This gives the protein CASSELPGQGTEAFF.

The rearrangement links TRBV15 to TRBJ1-1; 9 positions agree with TRBD1. V dropped 0 bases and J dropped 5; count of bases not matched to a gene: 4. CDR3 length: 15 residues. CDR1 and CDR2 from the germline V gene are LNHNV and YYDKDF (reference sequence). The CDR3 DNA sequence: TGTGCCACCAGCAGAGATAAAGGACAGGGGACTGAAGCTTTCTTT. Amino acids: CATSRDKGQGTEAFF.

The chain links TRBV5-1 to TRBJ2-3, with 11 bases lining up with TRBD2. Germline loops: CDR1 SGHRS, CDR2 YFSETQ. The CDR3 is 15 amino acids. V dropped 2 bases and J dropped 3; count of bases not matched to a gene: 2. CDR3 region: CASSFSGGGTDTQYF. The CDR3 DNA is TGCGCCAGCAGCTTTAGCGGGGGGGGAACAGATACGCAGTATTTT.

The table lists this clone with a count of one. This CDR3 is CASSVGTGETYEQYF. The CDR3 DNA is TGTGCCAGCAGCGTAGGGACAGGGGAGACCTACGAGCAGTACTTC. V and J are TRBV9 and TRBJ2-7; 9 positions match TRBD1. Unmatched junction bases numbered 3, after V lost 0 bases and J lost 2 bases. The CDR3 sequence is 15 residues long. CDR1 and CDR2 (germline): SGDLS, YYNGEE. The complete variable domain, with remaining parts taken from reference TRBV9 and TRBJ2-7, reads DSGVTQTPKHLITATGQRVTLRCSPRSGDLSVYWYQQSLDQGLQFLIQYYNGEERAKGNILERFSAQQFPDLHSELNLSSLELGDSALYFCASSVGTGETYEQYFGPGTRLTVT.

The V call is TRBV18, the J call TRBJ2-1, with 7 bases fitting TRBD1. The CDR3 runs to 11 residues. Germline values: CDR1 KGHSH, CDR2 LQKENI. Trimming took 6 bases from V and 15 from J; bases not matched to a gene: 8. The CDR3 DNA follows: TGTGCCAGCTCCCCGGGACAGATGAGGTTCTTC. Protein sequence: CASSPGQMRFF.

The chain is built from TRBV5-1 and TRBJ1-2, with D possibly being TRBD1 (6 bases). V was shortened by 0 bases and J by 2 bases, with 11 bases between the two germline ends. Germline-derived CDR1 and CDR2 are SGHRS and YFSETQ. The CDR3 sequence is 15 residues long. The CDR3 bases are TGCGCCAGCAGCTTGGAAACAGGGAAAAACTATGGCTACACCTTC. Amino acid sequence: CASSLETGKNYGYTF. Variable domain in full (rest from reference TRBV5-1 and TRBJ1-2): KAGVTQTPRYLIKTRGQQVTLSCSPISGHRSVSWYQQTPGQGLQFLFEYFSETQRNKGNFPGRFSGRQFSNSRSEMNVSTLELGDSALYLCASSLETGKNYGYTFGSGTRLTVV.

The V and J genes are TRBV7-3 and TRBJ2-2; 7 bases are shared with TRBD2. CDR3 length: 16 amino acids. Trimming removed 5 bases from V and 1 base from J; junction bases left unmatched: 7. Germline assignment: CDR1 SGHTA and CDR2 FQGTGA. CDR3 sequence (DNA): TGTGCCAGCAGCCCCTATCCGGGGGGGAACACCGGGGAGCTGTTTTTT. It encodes CASSPYPGGNTGELFF.

The chain is built from TRBV11-2 and TRBJ2-1; 11 nucleotides align to TRBD1. This CDR3 comprises 17 residues. J lost 8 bases, V lost 5 bases, and 14 bases had no gene match. In germline, CDR1 is SGHAT, CDR2 FQNNGV. The CDR3 bases are TGTGCCAGCAGCCCCCCCCCGGGACAGGGGGATATGGATGAGCAGTTCTTC. This translates into CASSPPPGQGDMDEQFF.

This chain connects TRBV6-5 to TRBJ2-3; a possible D gene is TRBD2 (6 bases). This CDR3 has 14 amino acids. V shed 7 bases and J shed 5 bases, with 16 bases lying between them. Germline CDR1 MNHEY, CDR2 SVGAGI. CDR3 region: CASTTTAGGDTQYF. CDR3 nucleotide sequence: TGTGCCAGCACAACAACGGCCGGGGGAGATACGCAGTATTTT.

The rearrangement links TRBV4-3 to TRBJ2-5; 10 positions agree with TRBD2. Germline-derived CDR1 and CDR2 are LGHNA and YSLEER. Germline trimming cut 1 base from V and 5 bases from J; bases unmatched to any gene: 7. This CDR3 has 16 residues. The CDR3 nucleotides read TGCGCCAGCAGCCAAGGGCTAGCGGGGGCTATGGAGACCCAGTACTTC. Encoded protein: CASSQGLAGAMETQYF.

This sequence joins TRBV5-1 and TRBJ2-1; no clear D gene. CDR1 and CDR2 (germline): SGHRS, YFSETQ. This CDR3 spans 12 amino acids. V was clipped by 0 bases and J by 7 bases, with 5 bases between them. As DNA, the CDR3 is TGCGCCAGCAGCTTGGGGCAAAATGAGCAGTTCTTC. Translating gives CASSLGQNEQFF.

This clone was picked up one time. V is TRBV7-2 and J is TRBJ2-5, with 8 bases fitting TRBD2. Trimming took 6 bases from V and 4 from J; bases not matched to a gene: 10. From germline, CDR1 is SGHTA and CDR2 FQGNSA. The CDR3 length is 15 residues. CDR3 sequence reads: CASRAPGLGRETQYF. The DNA for the CDR3 is TGTGCCAGCAGGGCCCCGGGACTAGGTCGAGAGACCCAGTACTTC.

This clone occurred a few times. This chain links TRBV5-1 with TRBJ2-2, with D tentatively TRBD2 (6 bases). CDR3 length: 16 amino acids. The V end was cut by 0 bases, the J end by 1 base, with 10 bases between. CDR1 and CDR2 from the germline V gene are SGHRS and YFSETQ. CDR3 sequence: CASSLAPAGNTGELFF. The CDR3 DNA reads as TGCGCCAGCAGCTTGGCCCCAGCGGGGAACACCGGGGAGCTGTTTTTT. Full variable domain (rest looked up from reference TRBV5-1 and TRBJ2-2): KAGVTQTPRYLIKTRGQQVTLSCSPISGHRSVSWYQQTPGQGLQFLFEYFSETQRNKGNFPGRFSGRQFSNSRSEMNVSTLELGDSALYLCASSLAPAGNTGELFFGEGSRLTVL.

The chain recombines TRBV6-4 with TRBJ2-1, with 11 bases identical to TRBD2. Per the germline V gene, CDR1 is MRHNA and CDR2 is SNTAGT. The CDR3 consists of 15 residues. The ends lost 5 bases at V and 6 bases at J; junction bases unmatched: 6. The CDR3 coding sequence is TGTGCCAGCAGTATGACTAGCGGGGCTTCCAATGAGCAGTTCTTC. Protein: CASSMTSGASNEQFF.

The CDR3 is CASSPFSGANVLTF. CDR3 coding DNA: TGTGCCAGCAGCCCATTTTCTGGGGCCAACGTCCTGACTTTC. The chain recombines TRBV3-1 (or the pseudogene TRBV3-2) with TRBJ2-6; the D is unclear. The CDR3 sequence is 14 residues long. Between the trimmed V and J ends, which lost 4 bases and 1 base, there was a span of 5 bases. Per germline, CDR1 LGHDT and CDR2 YNNKEL (reference sequence).